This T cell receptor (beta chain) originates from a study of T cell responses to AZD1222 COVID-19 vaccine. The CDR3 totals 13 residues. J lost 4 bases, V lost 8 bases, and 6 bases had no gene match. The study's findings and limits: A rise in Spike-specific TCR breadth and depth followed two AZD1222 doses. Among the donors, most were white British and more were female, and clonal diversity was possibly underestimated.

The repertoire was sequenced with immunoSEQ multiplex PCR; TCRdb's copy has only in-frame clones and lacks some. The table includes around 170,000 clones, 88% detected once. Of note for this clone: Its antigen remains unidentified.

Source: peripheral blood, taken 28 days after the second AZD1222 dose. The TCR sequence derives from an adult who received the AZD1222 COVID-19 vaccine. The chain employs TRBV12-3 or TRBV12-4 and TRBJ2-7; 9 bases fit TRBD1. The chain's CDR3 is CASRGQGMYEQYF. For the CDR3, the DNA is TGTGCCAGCCGAGGACAGGGGATGTACGAGCAGTACTTC.